This TCR beta chain was sequenced in a study of cytomegalovirus exposure and HLA in healthy donors. Study-wide results and limits: TCR beta chains associated with HLA were, in a later analysis, more clonally expanded than equally common others. One later analysis reportedly identified an Asian-associated ancestry cluster that showed fewer N-insertions than the roughly 600-donor mean. Several of the most significant clusters appeared linked to common viral pathogens, based on a later analysis. Cytomegalovirus association was assigned to some 160 TCR beta chains.

The study ran its PCR with 60 Vbeta and 13 Jbeta primers. Profiling relied on immunoSEQ multiplex PCR, and the TCRdb table lists in-frame clones only, not all of them. This table holds under 50,000 clones, approximately 90% found once. CDR1 and CDR2 from the germline V gene are MGHDK and SYGVNS. This CDR3 is 16 amino acids long. V dropped 6 bases and J dropped 3; count of bases not matched to a gene: 11. Comments on this clone: What it recognizes is unknown.

The origin of this receptor is a woman aged 40 to 50 in good health and CMV-seropositive. The chain carries TRBV25-1 and TRBJ2-1; the match to TRBD2 covers 7 bases. The material sequenced was PBMCs. The DNA for the CDR3 is TGTGCCAGCAGCCTCTTGGGGGGGGAAAACTACAATGAGCAGTTCTTC. This translates into CASSLLGGENYNEQFF.